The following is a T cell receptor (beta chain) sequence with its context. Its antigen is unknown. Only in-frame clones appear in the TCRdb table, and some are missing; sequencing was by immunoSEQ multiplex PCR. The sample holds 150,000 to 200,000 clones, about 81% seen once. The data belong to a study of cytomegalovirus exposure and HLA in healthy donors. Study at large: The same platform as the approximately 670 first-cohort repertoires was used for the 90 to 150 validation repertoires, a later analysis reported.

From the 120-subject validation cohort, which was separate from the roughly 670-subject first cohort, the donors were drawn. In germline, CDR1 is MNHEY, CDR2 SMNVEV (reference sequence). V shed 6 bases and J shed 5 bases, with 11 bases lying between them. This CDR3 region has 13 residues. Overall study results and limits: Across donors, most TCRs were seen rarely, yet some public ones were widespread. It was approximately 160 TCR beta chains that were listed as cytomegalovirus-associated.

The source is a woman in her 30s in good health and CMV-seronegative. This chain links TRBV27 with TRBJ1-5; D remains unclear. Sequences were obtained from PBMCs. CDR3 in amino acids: CASRPGIYQPQHF. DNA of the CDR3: TGTGCCAGCAGACCAGGAATTTATCAGCCCCAGCATTTT.